The next 9 T cell receptor beta chains were all read from a single sample in a study of identical twins. TCRdb passed the 5' RACE reads through MiXCR, listing each CDR3 protein once. The table records 300,000 to 400,000 distinct CDR3 sequences, 9% to 10% of them present only once. Material: naive T cells sorted from blood. The receptors were sampled from a woman in her 50s in good health.

This clonotype came up a few times. This CDR3 reads CASSPVDRDSYEQYF. CDR3 sequence (DNA): TGTGCCAGCAGTCCTGTGGACAGGGACTCGTACGAGCAGTACTTC. This chain links TRBV28 with TRBJ2-7, with 8 bases aligning to TRBD1. The V gene end was trimmed by 5 bases and the J gene end by 4 bases; junction bases not matched to a gene: 10. Germline values: CDR1 MDHEN, CDR2 SYDVKM. The CDR3 covers 15 residues.

In its sample, this clonotype was seen a few times. The chain combines TRBV12-3 or TRBV12-4 with TRBJ2-6; 12 bases agree with TRBD1. The ends lost 3 bases at V and 6 bases at J; junction bases unmatched: 6. The CDR3 runs to 17 residues. The CDR3 here is CASSFPGQGAQANVLTF. The CDR3 DNA reads TGTGCCAGCAGTTTCCCGGGACAGGGGGCGCAGGCCAACGTCCTGACTTTC.

In its sample, this clonotype was seen many times. The V gene is TRBV27, the J gene TRBJ2-7; the match to TRBD1 covers 7 bases. CDR1 MNHEY and CDR2 SMNVEV come from the germline V gene (reference sequence). This CDR3 contains 12 residues. With 5 bases clipped from V and 6 bases from J, the junction kept 4 bases outside the gene matches. Written as DNA, the CDR3 is TGTGCCAGCAGTGTAGGGGGCAGCGAGCAGTACTTC. It specifies CASSVGGSEQYF.

The chain links TRBV15 to TRBJ1-2; no reliable D call. There are 15 residues in the CDR3. Deletions cut 0 bases from V and 6 bases from J, with 14 bases between. Per the germline V gene, CDR1 is LNHNV and CDR2 is YYDKDF (reference sequence). The CDR3 spells CATSRDRGNSHGYTF. The CDR3 coding sequence is TGTGCCACCAGCAGAGACAGAGGGAACTCTCATGGCTACACCTTC.

This clonotype has a handful of counts. The V call is TRBV15, the J call TRBJ2-2; no reliable D call. Germline CDR1 is LNHNV and CDR2 is YYDKDF (reference sequence). The V end lost 3 bases, the J end lost 4 bases, and 18 bases lay between the germline ends. The CDR3 is 17 amino acids. The DNA of the CDR3 is TGTGCCACCAGCAGGGATGGTAGGACCTTGGGCACCGGGGAGCTGTTTTTT. Protein: CATSRDGRTLGTGELFF.

The chain couples TRBV9 to TRBJ2-7; D gene ambiguous. CDR1 is SGDLS and CDR2 is YYNGEE in the germline V gene. Trimming removed 7 bases at V and 0 bases at J, with 2 bases between. The CDR3 is 10 residues long. CDR3: CASVSYEQYV. CDR3 sequence (DNA): TGTGCCAGCGTCTCCTACGAGCAGTACGTC.

This clonotype was seen more than once but under ten times. This sequence joins TRBV5-6 and TRBJ2-3; D is ambiguous. Germline V gene data show CDR1 as SGHDT and CDR2 as YYEEEE. The germline V and J ends were trimmed by 2 bases and 6 bases, with 13 bases remaining between them. This CDR3 has 14 residues. The CDR3 nucleotides are TGTGCCAGCAGCTTTGATTTGGGCCACGATACGCAGTATTTT. It specifies CASSFDLGHDTQYF.

This clonotype was observed a handful of times. The genes are TRBV20-1 and TRBJ1-5; 12 nucleotides align to TRBD1. The germline V gene encodes CDR1 DFQATT and CDR2 SNEGSKA (reference sequence). V lost 1 base, J lost 5 bases, and 18 bases stayed unmatched. CDR3 length: 20 residues. The CDR3 coding sequence is TGCAGTGCTAGAGGGTTGGACTTCCGGGACAGGGGGCTCGGATATCAGCCCCAGCATTTT. Protein sequence: CSARGLDFRDRGLGYQPQHF.

This clonotype showed up just a few times. The chain carries TRBV28 and TRBJ2-5, with D perhaps TRBD1 (6 bases). Germline V lookup: CDR1 MDHEN, CDR2 SYDVKM. This CDR3 comprises 15 residues. The V gene lost 1 base and the J gene lost 3 bases, with 12 bases spanning the gap. CDR3 sequence: CASSLFPGHKETQYF. CDR3 coding DNA: TGTGCCAGCAGTTTATTCCCGGGACACAAAGAGACCCAGTACTTC.